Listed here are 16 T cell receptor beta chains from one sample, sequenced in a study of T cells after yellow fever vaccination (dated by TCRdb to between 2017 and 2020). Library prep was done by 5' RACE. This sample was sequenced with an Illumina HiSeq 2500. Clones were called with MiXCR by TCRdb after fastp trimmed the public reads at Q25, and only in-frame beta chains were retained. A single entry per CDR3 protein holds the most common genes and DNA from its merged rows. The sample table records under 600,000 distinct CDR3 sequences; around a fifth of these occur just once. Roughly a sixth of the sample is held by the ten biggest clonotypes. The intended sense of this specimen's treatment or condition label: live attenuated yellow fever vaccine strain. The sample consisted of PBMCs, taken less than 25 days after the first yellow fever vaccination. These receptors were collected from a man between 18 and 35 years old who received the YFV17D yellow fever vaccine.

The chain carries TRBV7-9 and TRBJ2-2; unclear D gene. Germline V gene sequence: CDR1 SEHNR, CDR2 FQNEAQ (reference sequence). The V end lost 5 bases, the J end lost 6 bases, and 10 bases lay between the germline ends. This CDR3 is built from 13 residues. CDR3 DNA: TGTGCCAGCAGCATCTTAGAGGCCGGGGAGCTGTTTTTT. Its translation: CASSILEAGELFF.

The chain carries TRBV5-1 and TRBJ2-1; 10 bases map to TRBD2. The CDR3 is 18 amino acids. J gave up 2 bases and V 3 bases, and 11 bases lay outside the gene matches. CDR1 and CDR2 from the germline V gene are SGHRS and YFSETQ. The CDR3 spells CASSSAVLSGGAYNEQFF. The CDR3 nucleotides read TGCGCCAGCAGCTCGGCTGTCCTAAGCGGGGGGGCCTACAATGAGCAGTTCTTC.

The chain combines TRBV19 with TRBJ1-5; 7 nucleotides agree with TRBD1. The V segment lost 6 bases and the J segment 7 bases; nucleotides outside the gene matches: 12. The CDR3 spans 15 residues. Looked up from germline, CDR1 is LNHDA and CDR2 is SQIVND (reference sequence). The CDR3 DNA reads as TGTGCCAGTAGCCCAATATCAGGGGGTGCCCAGCCCCAGCATTTT. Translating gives CASSPISGGAQPQHF.

The CDR3 loop is CAISGSGNTGELFF. The DNA of the CDR3 is TGTGCCATCAGTGGTTCGGGGAACACCGGGGAGCTGTTTTTT. V is TRBV10-3 and J is TRBJ2-2, with D unclear. The length of the CDR3 is 14 residues. Trimming took off 4 bases at V and 1 base at J, with 7 bases between the two ends. The germline V gene has CDR1 ENHRY and CDR2 SYGVKD.

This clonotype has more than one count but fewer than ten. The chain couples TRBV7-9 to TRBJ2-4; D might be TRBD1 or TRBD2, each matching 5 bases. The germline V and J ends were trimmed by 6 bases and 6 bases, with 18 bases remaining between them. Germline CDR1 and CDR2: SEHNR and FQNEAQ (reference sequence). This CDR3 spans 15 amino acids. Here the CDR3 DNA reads TGTGCCAGCAGTTTCCCCCTGGGACGGGTAAACATTCAGTACTTC. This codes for CASSFPLGRVNIQYF.

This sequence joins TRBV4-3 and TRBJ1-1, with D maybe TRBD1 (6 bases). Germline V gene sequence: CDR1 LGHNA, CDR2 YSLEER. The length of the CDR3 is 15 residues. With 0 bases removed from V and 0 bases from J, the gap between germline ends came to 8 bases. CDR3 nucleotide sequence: TGCGCCAGCAGCCAAGATGGGGGCATGAACACTGAAGCTTTCTTT. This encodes CASSQDGGMNTEAFF.

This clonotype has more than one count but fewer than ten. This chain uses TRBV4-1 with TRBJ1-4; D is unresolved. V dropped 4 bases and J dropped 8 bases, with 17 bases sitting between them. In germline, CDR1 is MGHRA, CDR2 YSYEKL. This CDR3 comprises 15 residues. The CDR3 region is CASSLASDGVEKLFF. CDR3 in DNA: TGCGCCAGCAGCCTTGCCTCCGACGGGGTCGAAAAACTGTTTTTT.

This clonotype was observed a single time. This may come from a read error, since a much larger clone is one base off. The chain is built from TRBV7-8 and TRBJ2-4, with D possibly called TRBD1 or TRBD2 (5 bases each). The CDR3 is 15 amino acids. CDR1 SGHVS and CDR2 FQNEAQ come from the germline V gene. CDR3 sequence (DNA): TGTGTCAGCAGCCTCGGCCGGGACCCATGGGACATTCAGTACTTC. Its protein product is CVSSLGRDPWDIQYF.

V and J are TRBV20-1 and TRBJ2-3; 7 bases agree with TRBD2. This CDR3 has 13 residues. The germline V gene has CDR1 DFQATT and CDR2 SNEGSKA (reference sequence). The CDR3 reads CRVTSPEGIGQYF. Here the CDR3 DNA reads TGCAGGGTGACTAGCCCCGAGGGGATAGGGCAGTATTTT.

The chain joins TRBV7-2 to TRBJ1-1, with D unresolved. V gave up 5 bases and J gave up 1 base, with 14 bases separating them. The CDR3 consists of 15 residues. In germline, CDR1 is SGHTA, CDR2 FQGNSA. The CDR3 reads CASSPETGWNTEAFF. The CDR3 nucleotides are TGTGCCAGCAGCCCAGAGACGGGGTGGAACACTGAAGCTTTCTTT. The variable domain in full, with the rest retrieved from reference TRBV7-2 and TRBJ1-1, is GAGVSQSPSNKVTEKGKDVELRCDPISGHTALYWYRQSLGQGLEFLIYFQGNSAPDKSGLPSDRFSAERTGGSVSTLTIQRTQQEDSAVYLCASSPETGWNTEAFFGQGTRLTVV.

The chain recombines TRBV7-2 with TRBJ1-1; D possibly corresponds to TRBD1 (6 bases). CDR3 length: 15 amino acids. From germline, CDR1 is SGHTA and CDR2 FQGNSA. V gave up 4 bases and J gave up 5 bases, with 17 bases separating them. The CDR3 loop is CASSSLSGELTEAFF. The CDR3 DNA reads TGTGCCAGCAGCTCCCTGTCAGGGGAACTGACTGAAGCTTTCTTT.

CDR3 nucleotides: TGTGCCACCAGTAAGGGGGGACAGGGTCTGTACAATGAGCAGTTCTTC. Translation: CATSKGGQGLYNEQFF. The rearrangement links TRBV24-1 to TRBJ2-1, with TRBD1 matching 9 bases. Germline trimming cut 6 bases from V and 4 bases from J; bases unmatched to any gene: 9. Germline lookup yields CDR1 KGHDR and CDR2 SFDVKD. The CDR3 length is 16 residues.

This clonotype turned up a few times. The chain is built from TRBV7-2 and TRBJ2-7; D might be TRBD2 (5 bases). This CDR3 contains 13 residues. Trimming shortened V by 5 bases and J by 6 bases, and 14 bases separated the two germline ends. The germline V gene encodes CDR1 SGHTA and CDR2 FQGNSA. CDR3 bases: TGTGCCAGCAGCACCGGCCCGGGGAGCGAGCAGTACGTC. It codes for CASSTGPGSEQYV.

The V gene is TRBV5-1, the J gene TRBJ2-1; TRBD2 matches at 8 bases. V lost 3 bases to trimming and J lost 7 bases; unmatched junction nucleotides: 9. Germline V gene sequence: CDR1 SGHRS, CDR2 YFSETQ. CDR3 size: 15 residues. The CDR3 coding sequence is TGCGCCAGCAGCTCCCGCGGGGGGCGCAAGAATGAGCAGTTCTTC. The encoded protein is CASSSRGGRKNEQFF.

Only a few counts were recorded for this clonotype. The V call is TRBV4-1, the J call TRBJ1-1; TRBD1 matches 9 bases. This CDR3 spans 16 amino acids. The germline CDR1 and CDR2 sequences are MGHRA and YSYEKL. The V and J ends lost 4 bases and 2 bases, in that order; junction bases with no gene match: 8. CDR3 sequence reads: CASSRGTGWINTEAFF. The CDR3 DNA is TGCGCCAGCAGCCGCGGGACAGGGTGGATCAACACTGAAGCTTTCTTT.

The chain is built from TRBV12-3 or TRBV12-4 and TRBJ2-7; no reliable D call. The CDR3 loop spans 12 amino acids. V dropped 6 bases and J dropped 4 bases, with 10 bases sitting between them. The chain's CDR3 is CASSPGQYEQYF. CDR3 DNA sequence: TGTGCCAGCAGCCCAGGTCAGTACGAGCAGTACTTC.